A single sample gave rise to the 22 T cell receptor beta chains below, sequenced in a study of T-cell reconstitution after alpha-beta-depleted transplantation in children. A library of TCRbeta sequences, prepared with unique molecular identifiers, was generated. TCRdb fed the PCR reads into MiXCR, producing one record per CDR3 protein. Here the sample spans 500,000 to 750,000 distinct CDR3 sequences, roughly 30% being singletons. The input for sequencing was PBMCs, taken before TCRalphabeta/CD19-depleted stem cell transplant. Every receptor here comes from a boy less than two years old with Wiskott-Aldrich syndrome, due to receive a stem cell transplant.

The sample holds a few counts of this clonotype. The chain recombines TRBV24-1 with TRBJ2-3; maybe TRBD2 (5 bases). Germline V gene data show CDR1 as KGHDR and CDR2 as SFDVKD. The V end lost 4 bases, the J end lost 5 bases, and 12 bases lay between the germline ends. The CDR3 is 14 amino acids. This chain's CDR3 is CATSDLEGGDTQYF. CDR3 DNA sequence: TGTGCCACCAGTGACCTAGAAGGAGGAGATACGCAGTATTTT.

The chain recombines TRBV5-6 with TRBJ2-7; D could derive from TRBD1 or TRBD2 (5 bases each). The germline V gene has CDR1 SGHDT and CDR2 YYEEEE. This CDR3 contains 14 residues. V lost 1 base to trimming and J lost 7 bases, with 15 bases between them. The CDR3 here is CASSLLGRPGEQYF. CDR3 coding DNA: TGTGCCAGCAGCTTGTTGGGACGGCCAGGAGAGCAGTACTTC. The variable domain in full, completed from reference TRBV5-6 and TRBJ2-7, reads DAGVTQSPTHLIKTRGQQVTLRCSPKSGHDTVSWYQQALGQGPQFIFQYYEEEERQRGNFPDRFSGHQFPNYSSELNVNALLLGDSALYLCASSLLGRPGEQYFGPGTRLTVT.

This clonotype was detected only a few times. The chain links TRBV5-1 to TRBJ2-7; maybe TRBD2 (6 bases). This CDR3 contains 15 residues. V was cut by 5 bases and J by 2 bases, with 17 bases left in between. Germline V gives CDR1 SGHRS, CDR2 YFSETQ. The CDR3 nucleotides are TGCGCCAGCAGACCAGCGGGCCGGGGTACCTACGAGCAGTACTTC. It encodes CASRPAGRGTYEQYF. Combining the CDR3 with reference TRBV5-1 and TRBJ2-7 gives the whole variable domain KAGVTQTPRYLIKTRGQQVTLSCSPISGHRSVSWYQQTPGQGLQFLFEYFSETQRNKGNFPGRFSGRQFSNSRSEMNVSTLELGDSALYLCASRPAGRGTYEQYFGPGTRLTVT.

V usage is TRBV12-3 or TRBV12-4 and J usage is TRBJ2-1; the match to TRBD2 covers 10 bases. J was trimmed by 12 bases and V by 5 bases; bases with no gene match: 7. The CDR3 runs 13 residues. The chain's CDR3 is CASSRLAGEGQFF. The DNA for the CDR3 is TGTGCCAGCAGTAGACTAGCGGGCGAGGGGCAGTTCTTC.

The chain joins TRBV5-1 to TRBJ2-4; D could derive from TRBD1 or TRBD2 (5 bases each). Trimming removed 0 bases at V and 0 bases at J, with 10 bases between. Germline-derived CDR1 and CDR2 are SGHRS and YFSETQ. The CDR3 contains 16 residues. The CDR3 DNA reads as TGCGCCAGCAGCTTGGGAGGGGTTCTAGCCAAAAACATTCAGTACTTC. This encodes CASSLGGVLAKNIQYF. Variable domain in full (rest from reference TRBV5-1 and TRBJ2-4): KAGVTQTPRYLIKTRGQQVTLSCSPISGHRSVSWYQQTPGQGLQFLFEYFSETQRNKGNFPGRFSGRQFSNSRSEMNVSTLELGDSALYLCASSLGGVLAKNIQYFGAGTRLSVL.

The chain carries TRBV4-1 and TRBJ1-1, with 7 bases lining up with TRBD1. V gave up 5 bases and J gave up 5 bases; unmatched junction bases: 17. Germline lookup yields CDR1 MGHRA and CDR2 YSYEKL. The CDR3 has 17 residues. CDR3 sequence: CASSKGPDRVRSTEAFF. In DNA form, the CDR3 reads TGCGCCAGCAGCAAAGGCCCCGACAGGGTAAGAAGTACTGAAGCTTTCTTT.

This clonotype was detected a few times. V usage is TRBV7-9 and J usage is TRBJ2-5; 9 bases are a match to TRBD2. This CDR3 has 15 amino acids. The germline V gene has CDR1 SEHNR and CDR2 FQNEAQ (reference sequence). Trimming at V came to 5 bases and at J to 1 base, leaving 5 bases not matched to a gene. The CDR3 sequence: CASSPGAGGQETQYF. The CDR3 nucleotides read TGTGCCAGCAGCCCCGGAGCGGGGGGCCAAGAGACCCAGTACTTC. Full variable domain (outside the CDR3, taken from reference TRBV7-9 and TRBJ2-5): DTGVSQNPRHKITKRGQNVTFRCDPISEHNRLYWYRQTLGQGPEFLTYFQNEAQLEKSRLLSDRFSAERPKGSFSTLEIQRTEQGDSAMYLCASSPGAGGQETQYFGPGTRLLVL.

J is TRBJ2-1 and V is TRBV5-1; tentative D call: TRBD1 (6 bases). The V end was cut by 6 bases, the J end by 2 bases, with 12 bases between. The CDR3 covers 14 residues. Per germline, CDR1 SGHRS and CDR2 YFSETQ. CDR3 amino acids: CASTTGTTYNEQFF. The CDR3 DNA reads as TGCGCCAGCACCACCGGGACAACCTACAATGAGCAGTTCTTC.

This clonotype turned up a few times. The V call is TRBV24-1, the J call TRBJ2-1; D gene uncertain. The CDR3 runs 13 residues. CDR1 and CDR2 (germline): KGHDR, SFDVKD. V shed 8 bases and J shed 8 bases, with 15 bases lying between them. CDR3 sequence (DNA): TGTGCCACCATGCGTCCATTTGGTGATGAGCAGTTCTTC. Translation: CATMRPFGDEQFF.

CDR3 loop: CASSLVSGAYQPQHF. CDR3 in DNA: TGTGCCAGCAGTTTGGTTTCCGGGGCCTATCAGCCCCAGCATTTT. The gene calls are TRBV28 and TRBJ1-5, with D possibly being TRBD1 (5 bases). This CDR3 is 15 amino acids long. The V end lost 3 bases, the J end lost 5 bases, and 14 bases lay between the germline ends. Per the germline V gene, CDR1 is MDHEN and CDR2 is SYDVKM.

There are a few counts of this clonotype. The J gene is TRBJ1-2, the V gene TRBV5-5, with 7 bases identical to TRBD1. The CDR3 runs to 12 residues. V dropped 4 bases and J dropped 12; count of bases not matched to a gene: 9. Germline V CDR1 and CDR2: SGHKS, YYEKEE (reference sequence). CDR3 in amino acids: CASSQRDSANTF. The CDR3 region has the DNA TGTGCCAGCAGCCAACGGGACAGCGCGAACACCTTC.

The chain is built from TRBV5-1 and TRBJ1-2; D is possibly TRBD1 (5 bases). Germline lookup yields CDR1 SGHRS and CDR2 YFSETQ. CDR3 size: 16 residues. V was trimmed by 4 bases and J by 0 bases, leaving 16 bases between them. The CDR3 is CASSHLRDGANYGYTF. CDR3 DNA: TGCGCCAGCAGCCACCTCCGGGACGGAGCTAACTATGGCTACACCTTC.

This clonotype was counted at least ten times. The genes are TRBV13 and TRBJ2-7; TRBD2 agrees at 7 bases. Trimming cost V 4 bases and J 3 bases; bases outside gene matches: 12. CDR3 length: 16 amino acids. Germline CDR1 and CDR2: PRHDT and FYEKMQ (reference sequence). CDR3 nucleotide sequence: TGTGCCAGCAGCTCGAGCCAGCTGGGACTAAACTACGAGCAGTACTTC. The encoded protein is CASSSSQLGLNYEQYF.

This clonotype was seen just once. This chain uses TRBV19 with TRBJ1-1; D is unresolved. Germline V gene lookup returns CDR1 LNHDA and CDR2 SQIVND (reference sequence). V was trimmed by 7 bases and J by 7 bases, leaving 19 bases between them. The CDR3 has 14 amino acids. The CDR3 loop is CASTPYEGSFEAFF. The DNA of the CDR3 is TGTGCCAGTACCCCTTACGAGGGTTCTTTTGAAGCTTTCTTT.

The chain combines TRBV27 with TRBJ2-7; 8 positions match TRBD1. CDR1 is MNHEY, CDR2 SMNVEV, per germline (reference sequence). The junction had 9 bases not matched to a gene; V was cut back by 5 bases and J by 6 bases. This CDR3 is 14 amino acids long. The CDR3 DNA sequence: TGTGCCAGCAGTCCCGCGGGACAGGCTCGCGAGCAGTACTTC. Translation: CASSPAGQAREQYF.

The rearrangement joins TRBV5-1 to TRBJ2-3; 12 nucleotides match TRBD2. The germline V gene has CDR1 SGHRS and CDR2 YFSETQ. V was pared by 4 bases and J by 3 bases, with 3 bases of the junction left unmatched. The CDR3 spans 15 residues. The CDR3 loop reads CASSPTSGRTDTQYF. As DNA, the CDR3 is TGCGCCAGCAGCCCGACTAGCGGGAGAACAGATACGCAGTATTTT. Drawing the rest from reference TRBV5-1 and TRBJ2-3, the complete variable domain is KAGVTQTPRYLIKTRGQQVTLSCSPISGHRSVSWYQQTPGQGLQFLFEYFSETQRNKGNFPGRFSGRQFSNSRSEMNVSTLELGDSALYLCASSPTSGRTDTQYFGPGTRLTVL.

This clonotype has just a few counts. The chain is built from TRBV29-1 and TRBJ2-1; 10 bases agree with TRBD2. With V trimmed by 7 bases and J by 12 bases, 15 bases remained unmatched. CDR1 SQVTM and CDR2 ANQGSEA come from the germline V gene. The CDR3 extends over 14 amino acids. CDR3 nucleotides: TGCAGCGCTTCGTTGCTAGCGGGAGCTAACGGGCAGTTCTTC. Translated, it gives CSASLLAGANGQFF.

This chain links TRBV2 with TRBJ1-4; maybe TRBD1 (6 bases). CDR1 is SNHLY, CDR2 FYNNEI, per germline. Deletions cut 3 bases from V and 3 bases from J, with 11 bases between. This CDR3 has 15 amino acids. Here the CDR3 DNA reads TGTGCCAGCAGTGAGCAAGGGGGGCCTAATGAAAAACTGTTTTTT. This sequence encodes CASSEQGGPNEKLFF.

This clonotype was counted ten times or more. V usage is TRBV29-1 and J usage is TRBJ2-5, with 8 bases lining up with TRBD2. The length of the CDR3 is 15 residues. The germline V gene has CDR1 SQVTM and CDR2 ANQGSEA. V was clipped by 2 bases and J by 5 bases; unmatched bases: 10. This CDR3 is CSVESLSGSWETQYF. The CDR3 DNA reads TGCAGCGTTGAAAGTTTGAGCGGGAGCTGGGAGACCCAGTACTTC.

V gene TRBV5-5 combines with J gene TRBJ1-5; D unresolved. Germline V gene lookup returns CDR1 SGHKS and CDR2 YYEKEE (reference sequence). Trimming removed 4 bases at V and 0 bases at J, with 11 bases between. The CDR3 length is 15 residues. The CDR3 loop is CASSPPGRSNQPQHF. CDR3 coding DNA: TGTGCCAGCAGCCCCCCCGGCCGTAGCAATCAGCCCCAGCATTTT.

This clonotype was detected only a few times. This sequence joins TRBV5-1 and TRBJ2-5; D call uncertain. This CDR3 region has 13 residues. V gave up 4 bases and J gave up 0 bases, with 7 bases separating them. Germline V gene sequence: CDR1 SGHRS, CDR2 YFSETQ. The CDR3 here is CASSKRNQETQYF. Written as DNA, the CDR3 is TGCGCCAGCAGCAAGCGAAACCAAGAGACCCAGTACTTC.

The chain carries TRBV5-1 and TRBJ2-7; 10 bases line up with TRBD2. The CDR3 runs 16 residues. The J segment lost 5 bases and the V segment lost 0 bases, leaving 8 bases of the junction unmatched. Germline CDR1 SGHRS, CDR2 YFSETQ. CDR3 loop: CASSLAPSGSIHEQYF. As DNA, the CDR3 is TGCGCCAGCAGCTTGGCCCCTAGCGGGAGTATCCACGAGCAGTACTTC.